These 32 T cell receptor beta chains originate from one sample sequenced in a study of T cells in localized non-small cell lung cancer. The data were produced by immunoSEQ multiplex PCR, yet TCRdb's version contains in-frame clones alone and is incomplete. The profile covers 100,000 or so clones, with approximately 91% appearing a single time and roughly 4.3% taken by the ten largest. Material: PBMCs, obtained before any cancer treatment. The receptors stem from a woman between 40 and 69 years old with stage II squamous cell lung carcinoma.

The chain uses TRBV6-6 and TRBJ2-2; D remains unclear. Between the trimmed V and J ends, which lost 7 bases and 6 bases, there was a span of 9 bases. The CDR3 sequence is 12 residues long. Germline loops: CDR1 MNHNY, CDR2 SVGAGI (reference sequence). Written as DNA, the CDR3 is TGTGCCAGCAATGACAACCCCGGGGAGCTGTTTTTT. It codes for CASNDNPGELFF.

Notes on this clone: Other DNA sequences in this sample translate to the same CDR3. This sequence joins TRBV5-1 and TRBJ1-2, with 8 bases that match TRBD1. The CDR3 covers 14 residues. The V and J ends lost 0 bases and 8 bases, in that order; junction bases with no gene match: 6. The germline V gene encodes CDR1 SGHRS and CDR2 YFSETQ. CDR3 in DNA: TGCGCCAGCAGCTTGGGACAGGGGTTAGGGGGCTACACCTTC. This codes for CASSLGQGLGGYTF.

The chain recombines TRBV6-5 with TRBJ2-2, with no clear D. The germline V gene has CDR1 MNHEY and CDR2 SVGAGI. Trimming took 5 bases from V and 1 from J, leaving 11 bases between them. This CDR3 is built from 15 residues. The CDR3 coding sequence is TGTGCCAGCAGTCCCCCGGGTTTGAACACCGGGGAGCTGTTTTTT. This gives the protein CASSPPGLNTGELFF.

This chain links TRBV28 with TRBJ1-1; maybe TRBD1 (6 bases). V gave up 8 bases and J gave up 1 base, with 14 bases separating them. This CDR3 comprises 14 residues. The V gene's germline CDR1 is MDHEN and CDR2 SYDVKM. The CDR3, as DNA: TGTGCCAGCCTCGTCGGGGGCCCGAACACTGAAGCTTTCTTT. Amino acid sequence: CASLVGGPNTEAFF.

The chain recombines TRBV19 with TRBJ2-1; D possibly corresponds to TRBD1 (6 bases). The CDR3 spans 15 residues. V shed 6 bases and J shed 0 bases, with 12 bases lying between them. Germline V CDR1 and CDR2: LNHDA, SQIVND (reference sequence). Here the CDR3 DNA reads TGTGCCAGTAGCCTCCAAGGGGGCTCCTACAATGAGCAGTTCTTC. Translated: CASSLQGGSYNEQFF. Full variable domain (outside the CDR3, taken from reference TRBV19 and TRBJ2-1): DGGITQSPKYLFRKEGQNVTLSCEQNLNHDAMYWYRQDPGQGLRLIYYSQIVNDFQKGDIAEGYSVSREKKESFPLTVTSAQKNPTAFYLCASSLQGGSYNEQFFGPGTRLTVL.

CDR3 sequence reads: CASTHTPKTGKSNYGYTF. The DNA for the CDR3 is TGTGCCAGTACCCACACCCCAAAGACAGGGAAGTCGAACTATGGCTACACCTTC. The chain links TRBV19 to TRBJ1-2; TRBD1 matches at 7 bases. The CDR3 consists of 18 residues. The trim removed 7 bases at V and 2 bases at J, leaving 19 bases unmatched. Germline CDR1 reads LNHDA; CDR2 reads SQIVND (reference sequence).

The CDR3 DNA follows: TGTGCCAGCAGCCCGAGCACCAGTAGGACTGAAGCTTTCTTT. It translates to CASSPSTSRTEAFF. V usage is TRBV11-2 and J usage is TRBJ1-1; D unclear. The germline CDR1 and CDR2 sequences are SGHAT and FQNNGV. V lost 5 bases and J lost 5, with 15 bases in between. This CDR3 has 14 residues.

The V call is TRBV29-1, the J call TRBJ1-1, with a weak D call TRBD1 (6 bases). The CDR3 runs 13 residues. V shed 8 bases and J shed 0 bases, with 13 bases lying between them. From germline, CDR1 is SQVTM and CDR2 ANQGSEA. DNA of the CDR3: TGCAGCTATAGACAGGCGATGAACACTGAAGCTTTCTTT. This codes for CSYRQAMNTEAFF.

The chain recombines TRBV5-8 with TRBJ2-7; no clear D. Trimming took off 5 bases at V and 3 bases at J, with 6 bases between the two ends. Germline CDR1 reads SGHTS; CDR2 reads YDEGEE. The CDR3 is 11 amino acids. CDR3 coding DNA: TGTGCCAGCAGGGCCTACTACGAGCAGTACTTC. It translates to CASRAYYEQYF.

This chain uses TRBV2 with TRBJ2-6; tentatively, D is TRBD2 (7 bases). V was shortened by 8 bases and J by 4 bases, with 15 bases between the two germline ends. The germline CDR1 and CDR2 sequences are SNHLY and FYNNEI. The CDR3 has 15 amino acids. As DNA, the CDR3 is TGTGCCAGCCGAGGGGGGGCGCTAGGGGCCAACGTCCTGACTTTC. This codes for CASRGGALGANVLTF.

This chain joins TRBV6-5 and TRBJ1-5, with D unresolved. V lost 6 bases and J lost 7, with 10 bases in between. Germline lookup yields CDR1 MNHEY and CDR2 SVGAGI. The CDR3 runs 12 residues. CDR3 in DNA: TGTGCCAGCAGGACGGGGAACCAGCCCCAGCATTTT. Encoded protein: CASRTGNQPQHF.

The chain carries TRBV6-6 and TRBJ1-5, with D tentatively TRBD1 (5 bases). V gave up 5 bases and J gave up 0 bases, with 14 bases separating them. The V gene's germline CDR1 is MNHNY and CDR2 SVGAGI (reference sequence). The CDR3 sequence is 16 residues long. As DNA, the CDR3 is TGTGCCAGCAGTCCCCCCGGGGCGAATAGCAATCAGCCCCAGCATTTT. Its protein is CASSPPGANSNQPQHF.

This chain joins TRBV19 and TRBJ1-5; 8 positions match TRBD1. This CDR3 region has 13 residues. Per the germline V gene, CDR1 is LNHDA and CDR2 is SQIVND (reference sequence). V lost 5 bases to trimming and J lost 5 bases; unmatched junction nucleotides: 2. The DNA of the CDR3 is TGTGCCAGTAGTTTCAGGGGGCATCAGCCCCAGCATTTT. Amino acid sequence: CASSFRGHQPQHF.

The chain uses TRBV5-6 and TRBJ2-5; D is unresolved. The CDR3 length is 11 residues. Trimming left V 3 bases short and J 4 bases short, with 4 bases between. CDR1 is SGHDT, CDR2 YYEEEE, per germline. CDR3 residues: CASSYSETQYF. The CDR3 region has the DNA TGTGCCAGCAGCTACTCAGAGACCCAGTACTTC.

The rearrangement joins TRBV4-1 to TRBJ1-6, with 7 positions matching TRBD1. The CDR3 contains 17 residues. The junction had 8 bases not matched to a gene; V was cut back by 1 base and J by 5 bases. Germline V gives CDR1 MGHRA, CDR2 YSYEKL. The CDR3 coding sequence is TGCGCCAGCAGCCAAGGGAATGGACAGGCGGATAATTCACCCCTCCACTTT. Its protein product is CASSQGNGQADNSPLHF.

This sequence joins TRBV7-6 and TRBJ1-1, with 7 bases lining up with TRBD1. CDR1 is SGHVS and CDR2 is FNYEAQ in the germline V gene. There are 15 residues in the CDR3. Losses at the gene ends were 0 bases for V and 1 base for J; bases not matched to a gene: 2. The CDR3 loop is CASSLAAGGNTEAFF. The CDR3 coding sequence is TGTGCCAGCAGCTTAGCGGCAGGGGGGAACACTGAAGCTTTCTTT.

V and J are TRBV9 and TRBJ2-1, with TRBD2 matching 8 bases. Germline V gene sequence: CDR1 SGDLS, CDR2 YYNGEE. J lost 4 bases, V lost 3 bases, and 18 bases had no gene match. The CDR3 covers 19 residues. The CDR3 nucleotides are TGTGCCAGCAGCGGAATCGCGGGAGGACTTGAGACCGATTACAATGAGCAGTTCTTC. Translating it yields CASSGIAGGLETDYNEQFF.

V usage is TRBV11-2 and J usage is TRBJ1-5; 11 nucleotides align to TRBD1. Trimming cost V 4 bases and J 4 bases; bases outside gene matches: 6. CDR3 size: 16 residues. CDR1 and CDR2 from the germline V gene are SGHAT and FQNNGV. The CDR3 here is CASSSGTGGWNQPQHF. The CDR3 DNA reads as TGTGCCAGCAGCTCTGGGACAGGGGGGTGGAATCAGCCCCAGCATTTT.

This clone has just one count. V is TRBV27 and J is TRBJ1-5, with D possibly TRBD1 on 5 matching bases. The CDR3 sequence is 15 residues long. CDR1 and CDR2 from the germline V gene are MNHEY and SMNVEV (reference sequence). The V gene lost 0 bases and the J gene lost 5 bases, with 11 bases spanning the gap. The CDR3 reads CASSLSGQFYQPQHF. The DNA for the CDR3 is TGTGCCAGCAGTTTATCGGGGCAGTTTTATCAGCCCCAGCATTTT.

This chain connects TRBV5-1 to TRBJ1-3; the D gene is possibly TRBD1 (5 bases). The length of the CDR3 is 15 residues. From germline, CDR1 is SGHRS and CDR2 YFSETQ. The germline V and J ends were trimmed by 1 base and 0 bases, with 8 bases remaining between them. The CDR3 coding sequence is TGCGCCAGCAGCTTGATAGACAGCTCTGGAAACACCATATATTTT. It codes for CASSLIDSSGNTIYF.

This clone turned up a few times. The rearrangement links TRBV5-5 to TRBJ2-1; D is uncertain. Deletions cut 0 bases from V and 4 bases from J, with 11 bases between. Germline assignment: CDR1 SGHKS and CDR2 YYEKEE (reference sequence). This CDR3 spans 15 amino acids. The CDR3 coding sequence is TGTGCCAGCAGCTTGGGGTTTACGGGTTACAATGAGCAGTTCTTC. It codes for CASSLGFTGYNEQFF.

This rearrangement joins TRBV27 to TRBJ1-4; D ambiguous. Per the germline V gene, CDR1 is MNHEY and CDR2 is SMNVEV (reference sequence). The CDR3 consists of 13 residues. V lost 5 bases and J 5 bases, leaving 9 bases between the germline ends. CDR3 amino acids: CASSPSPNEKLFF. The CDR3 nucleotides are TGTGCCAGCAGTCCTAGCCCGAATGAAAAACTGTTTTTT.

The V gene is TRBV18, the J gene TRBJ2-2; D gene ambiguous. CDR1 and CDR2 (germline): KGHSH, LQKENI. This CDR3 is 13 amino acids long. The V gene lost 3 bases and the J gene lost 11 bases, with 13 bases spanning the gap. CDR3 loop: CASSPQPLGELFF. CDR3 coding DNA: TGTGCCAGCTCACCTCAGCCTTTGGGCGAGCTGTTTTTT.

To note about this clone: Mismatch with germline at one junction end may stem from a read error. The rearrangement links TRBV19 to TRBJ1-1; D is ambiguous. Germline CDR1 and CDR2: LNHDA and SQIVND (reference sequence). CDR3 length equals 14 residues. The CDR3 reads CASMARVLNAEAFF. Written as DNA, the CDR3 is TGTGCCAGTATGGCGCGGGTTTTGAACGCTGAAGCTTTCTTT.

CDR3 sequence (DNA): TGCGCCAGCAGGCCGGGACATATCCACACCGGGGAGCTGTTTTTT. Translated: CASRPGHIHTGELFF. V usage is TRBV5-1 and J usage is TRBJ2-2; tentative D call: TRBD1 (6 bases). This CDR3 has 15 residues. The germline V and J ends were trimmed by 5 bases and 3 bases, with 14 bases remaining between them. Looked up from germline, CDR1 is SGHRS and CDR2 is YFSETQ.

The genes are TRBV27 and TRBJ1-2; TRBD1 matches at 10 bases. Unmatched junction bases numbered 8, after V lost 6 bases and J lost 4 bases. This CDR3 is 15 amino acids long. CDR1 and CDR2 (germline): MNHEY, SMNVEV (reference sequence). CDR3 sequence (DNA): TGTGCCAGCAGGCTAAGGGACAGGGGTAGCTATGGCTACACCTTC. Translating gives CASRLRDRGSYGYTF.

This chain connects TRBV4-1 to TRBJ2-3; either TRBD1 or TRBD2 may fit D (6 bases each). CDR3 length: 15 amino acids. The germline V gene has CDR1 MGHRA and CDR2 YSYEKL. Trimming removed 0 bases at V and 6 bases at J, with 13 bases between. The CDR3 protein is CASSQDPGAADTQYF. CDR3 DNA: TGCGCCAGCAGCCAAGACCCGGGGGCAGCTGATACGCAGTATTTT.

This chain joins TRBV5-1 and TRBJ1-2, with 8 bases identical to TRBD1. V trimming: 0 bases; J trimming: 3 bases; junction bases outside the gene matches: 4. CDR1 and CDR2 from the germline V gene are SGHRS and YFSETQ. The CDR3 spans 15 residues. The CDR3 loop is CASSLVAGGDYGYTF. The CDR3, as DNA: TGCGCCAGCAGCTTGGTGGCAGGGGGCGACTATGGCTACACCTTC. Full variable domain (missing parts from reference TRBV5-1 and TRBJ1-2): KAGVTQTPRYLIKTRGQQVTLSCSPISGHRSVSWYQQTPGQGLQFLFEYFSETQRNKGNFPGRFSGRQFSNSRSEMNVSTLELGDSALYLCASSLVAGGDYGYTFGSGTRLTVV.

The CDR3 DNA reads TGTGCCAGCGCTAGCGGGAGGAGTAGGGGCACAGATACGCAGTATTTT. It encodes CASASGRSRGTDTQYF. The chain combines TRBV6-6 with TRBJ2-3; 11 positions match TRBD2. V lost 8 bases and J lost 1; bases outside the gene matches: 8. Germline CDR1 and CDR2: MNHNY and SVGAGI (reference sequence). The CDR3 has 16 residues.

The chain couples TRBV19 to TRBJ2-5, with D perhaps TRBD2 (5 bases). This CDR3 has 14 amino acids. Between the trimmed V and J ends, which lost 6 bases and 5 bases, there was a span of 16 bases. Per the germline V gene, CDR1 is LNHDA and CDR2 is SQIVND (reference sequence). CDR3 residues: CASSHAGVTETQYF. DNA of the CDR3: TGTGCCAGTAGCCATGCCGGGGTTACGGAGACCCAGTACTTC.

The chain has TRBV5-1 and TRBJ2-3, with no clear D. Trimming cost V 0 bases and J 1 base, with 6 bases left between them. In germline, CDR1 is SGHRS, CDR2 YFSETQ. The CDR3 extends over 14 amino acids. The CDR3 loop is CASSLAVGTDTQYF. The DNA for the CDR3 is TGCGCCAGCAGCTTGGCGGTCGGCACAGATACGCAGTATTTT.

The chain links TRBV28 to TRBJ2-7, with 8 bases that match TRBD1. Germline assignment: CDR1 MDHEN and CDR2 SYDVKM. The CDR3 is 15 amino acids. Trimming cost V 3 bases and J 0 bases; bases outside gene matches: 4. The CDR3 coding sequence is TGTGCCAGCAGTTTGGGACAGGTGAGCTCCTACGAGCAGTACTTC. Protein sequence: CASSLGQVSSYEQYF.